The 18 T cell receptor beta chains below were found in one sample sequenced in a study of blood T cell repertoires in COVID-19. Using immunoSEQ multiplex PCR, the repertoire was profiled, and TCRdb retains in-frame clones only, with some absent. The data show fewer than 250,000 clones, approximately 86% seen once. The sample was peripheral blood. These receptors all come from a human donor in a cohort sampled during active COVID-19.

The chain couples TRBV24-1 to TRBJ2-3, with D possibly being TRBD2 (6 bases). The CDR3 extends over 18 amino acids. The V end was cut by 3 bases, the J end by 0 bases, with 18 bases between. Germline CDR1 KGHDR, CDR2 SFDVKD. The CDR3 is CATSDPRMGGTSTDTQYF. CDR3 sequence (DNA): TGTGCCACCAGTGATCCCAGAATGGGCGGGACGAGCACAGATACGCAGTATTTT.

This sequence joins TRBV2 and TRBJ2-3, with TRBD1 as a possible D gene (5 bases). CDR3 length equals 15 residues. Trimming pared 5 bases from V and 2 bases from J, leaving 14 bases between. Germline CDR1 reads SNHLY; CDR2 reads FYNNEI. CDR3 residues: CASSYLAGYTDTQYF. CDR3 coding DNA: TGTGCCAGCAGTTACCTGGCAGGGTACACAGATACGCAGTATTTT.

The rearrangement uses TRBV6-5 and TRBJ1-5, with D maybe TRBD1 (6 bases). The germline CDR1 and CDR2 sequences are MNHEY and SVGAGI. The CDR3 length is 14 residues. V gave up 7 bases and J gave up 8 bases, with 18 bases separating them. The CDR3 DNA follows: TGTGCCAGCACGTCCGGGGCAGGGGCAGAGCCCCAGCATTTT. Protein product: CASTSGAGAEPQHF.

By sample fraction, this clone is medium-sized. CDR3: CASSEEAGGVSGYTF. In DNA form, the CDR3 reads TGTGCCAGCAGTGAAGAGGCAGGGGGCGTATCCGGCTACACCTTC. The chain combines TRBV6-1 with TRBJ1-2, with 8 bases that match TRBD1. CDR3 length: 15 amino acids. The junction had 9 bases not matched to a gene; V was cut back by 1 base and J by 8 bases. Germline V gene data show CDR1 as MNHNS and CDR2 as SASEGT.

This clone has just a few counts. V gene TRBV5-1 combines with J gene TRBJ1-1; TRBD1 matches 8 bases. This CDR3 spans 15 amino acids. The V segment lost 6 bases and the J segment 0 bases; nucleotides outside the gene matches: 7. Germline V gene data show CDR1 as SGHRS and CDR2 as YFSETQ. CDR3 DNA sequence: TGCGCCAGCAATCCGGCAGGGGGCCTGAACACTGAAGCTTTCTTT. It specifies CASNPAGGLNTEAFF.

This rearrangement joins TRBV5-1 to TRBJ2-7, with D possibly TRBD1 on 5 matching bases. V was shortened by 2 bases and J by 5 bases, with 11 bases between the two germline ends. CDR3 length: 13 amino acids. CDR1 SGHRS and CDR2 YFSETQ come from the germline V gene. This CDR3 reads CASSFRGADEQYF. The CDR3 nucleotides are TGCGCCAGCAGCTTTAGGGGTGCCGACGAGCAGTACTTC.

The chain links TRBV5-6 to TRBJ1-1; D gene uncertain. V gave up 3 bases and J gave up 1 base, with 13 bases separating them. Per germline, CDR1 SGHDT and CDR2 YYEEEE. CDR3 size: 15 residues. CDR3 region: CASSWPGLRNTEAFF. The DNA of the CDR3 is TGTGCCAGCAGCTGGCCCGGGTTACGGAACACTGAAGCTTTCTTT.

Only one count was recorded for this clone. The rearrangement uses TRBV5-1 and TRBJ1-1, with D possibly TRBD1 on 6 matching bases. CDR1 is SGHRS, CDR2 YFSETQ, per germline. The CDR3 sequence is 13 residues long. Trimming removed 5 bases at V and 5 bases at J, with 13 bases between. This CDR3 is CASRSPGETEAFF. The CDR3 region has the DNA TGCGCCAGCAGATCACCAGGGGAGACTGAAGCTTTCTTT.

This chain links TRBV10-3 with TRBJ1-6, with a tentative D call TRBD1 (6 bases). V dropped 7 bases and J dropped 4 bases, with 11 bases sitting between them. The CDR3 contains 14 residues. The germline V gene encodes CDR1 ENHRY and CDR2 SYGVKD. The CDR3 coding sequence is TGTGCCATCAAAGCGGGACAATATAATTCACCCCTCCACTTT. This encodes CAIKAGQYNSPLHF.

CDR3 DNA sequence: TGTGCCAGCAGTTACTCGGGACAGAGGAATGAGCAGTTCTTC. This encodes CASSYSGQRNEQFF. The V gene is TRBV6-5, the J gene TRBJ2-1, with 7 bases that match TRBD1. This CDR3 contains 14 residues. CDR1 and CDR2 (germline): MNHEY, SVGAGI. After removal of 0 bases from V and 7 bases from J, the junction contained 3 bases not matched to a gene.

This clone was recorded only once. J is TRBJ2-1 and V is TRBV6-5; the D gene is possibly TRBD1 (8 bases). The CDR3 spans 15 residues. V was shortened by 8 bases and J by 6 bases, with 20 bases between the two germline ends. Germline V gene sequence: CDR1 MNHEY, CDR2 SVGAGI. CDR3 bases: TGTGCCAGCGAATCGGGGACAGGCGGGAGCAATGAGCAGTTCTTC. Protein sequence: CASESGTGGSNEQFF.

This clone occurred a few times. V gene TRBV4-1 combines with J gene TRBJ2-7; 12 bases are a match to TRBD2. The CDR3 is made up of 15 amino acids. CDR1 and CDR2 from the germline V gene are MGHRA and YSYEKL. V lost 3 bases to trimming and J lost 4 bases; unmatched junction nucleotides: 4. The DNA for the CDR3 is TGCGCCAGCAGCCAGGCCGGGACTAGCGGGTACGAGCAGTACTTC. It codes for CASSQAGTSGYEQYF.

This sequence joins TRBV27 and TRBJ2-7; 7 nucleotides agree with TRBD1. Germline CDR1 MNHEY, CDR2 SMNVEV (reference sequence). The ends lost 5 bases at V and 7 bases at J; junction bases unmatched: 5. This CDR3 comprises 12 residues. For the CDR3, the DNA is TGTGCCAGCAGTACAGGGGCGCGTGAGCAGTACTTC. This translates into CASSTGAREQYF.

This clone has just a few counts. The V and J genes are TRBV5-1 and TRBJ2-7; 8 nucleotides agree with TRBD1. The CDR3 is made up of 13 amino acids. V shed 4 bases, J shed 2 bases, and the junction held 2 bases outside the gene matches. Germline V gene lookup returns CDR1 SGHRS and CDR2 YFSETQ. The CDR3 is CASSPDRAYEQYF. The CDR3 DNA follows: TGCGCCAGCAGCCCGGACAGGGCCTACGAGCAGTACTTC.

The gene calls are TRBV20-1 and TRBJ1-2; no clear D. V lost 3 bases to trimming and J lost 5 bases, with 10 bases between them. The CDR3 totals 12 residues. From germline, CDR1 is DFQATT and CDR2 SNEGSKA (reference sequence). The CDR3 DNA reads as TGCAGTGCTAGTTCCCAGGTATATGGCTACACCTTC. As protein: CSASSQVYGYTF.

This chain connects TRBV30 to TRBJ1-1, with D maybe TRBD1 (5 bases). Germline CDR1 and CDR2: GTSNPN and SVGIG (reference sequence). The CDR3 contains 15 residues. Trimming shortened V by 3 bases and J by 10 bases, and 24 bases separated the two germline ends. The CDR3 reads CAWRSSVGAPSGAFF. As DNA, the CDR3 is TGTGCCTGGAGAAGTTCAGTTGGGGCTCCATCCGGAGCTTTCTTT. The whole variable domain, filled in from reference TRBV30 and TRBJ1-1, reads SQTIHQWPATLVQPVGSPLSLECTVEGTSNPNLYWYRQAAGRGLQLLFYSVGIGQISSEVPQNLSASRPQDRQFILSSKKLLLSDSGFYLCAWRSSVGAPSGAFFGQGTRLTVV.

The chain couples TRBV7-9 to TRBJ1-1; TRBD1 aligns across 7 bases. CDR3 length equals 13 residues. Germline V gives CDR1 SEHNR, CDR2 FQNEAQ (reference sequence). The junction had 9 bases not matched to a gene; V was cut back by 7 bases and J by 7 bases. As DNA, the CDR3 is TGTGCCAGCAACCCGCGGACAGGCATTGAAGCTTTCTTT. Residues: CASNPRTGIEAFF.

CDR3: CASSGTSVNQPQHF. In nucleotides, the CDR3 is TGCGCCAGCAGTGGAACGTCGGTCAATCAGCCCCAGCATTTT. The chain employs TRBV10-2 and TRBJ1-5; D uncertain. The CDR3 is made up of 14 amino acids. The V end lost 4 bases, the J end lost 3 bases, and 10 bases lay between the germline ends. CDR1 is WSHSY and CDR2 is SAAADI in the germline V gene.